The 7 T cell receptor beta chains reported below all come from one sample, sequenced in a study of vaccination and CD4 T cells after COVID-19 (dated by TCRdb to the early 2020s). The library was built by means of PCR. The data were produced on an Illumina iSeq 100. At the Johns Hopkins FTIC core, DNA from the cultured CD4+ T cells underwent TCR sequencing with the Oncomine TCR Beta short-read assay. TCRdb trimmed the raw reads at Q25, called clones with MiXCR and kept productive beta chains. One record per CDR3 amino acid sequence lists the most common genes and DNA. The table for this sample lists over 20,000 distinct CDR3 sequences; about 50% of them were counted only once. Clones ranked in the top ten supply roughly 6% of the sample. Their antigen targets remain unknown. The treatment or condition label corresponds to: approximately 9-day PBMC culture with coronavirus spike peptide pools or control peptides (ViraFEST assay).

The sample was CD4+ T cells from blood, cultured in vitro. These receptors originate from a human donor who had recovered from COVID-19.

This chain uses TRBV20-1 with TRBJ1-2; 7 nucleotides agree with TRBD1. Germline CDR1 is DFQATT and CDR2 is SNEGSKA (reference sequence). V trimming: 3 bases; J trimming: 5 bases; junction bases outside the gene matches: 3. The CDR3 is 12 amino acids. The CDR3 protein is CSASDRVYGYTF. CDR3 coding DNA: TGCAGTGCTAGCGACAGGGTATATGGCTACACCTTC.

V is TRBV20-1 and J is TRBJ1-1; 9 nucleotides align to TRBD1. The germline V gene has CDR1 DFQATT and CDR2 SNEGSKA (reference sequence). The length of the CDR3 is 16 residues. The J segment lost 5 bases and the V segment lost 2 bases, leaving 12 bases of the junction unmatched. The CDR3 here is CSARPTGGHRATEAFF. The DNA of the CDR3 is TGCAGTGCTAGACCGACAGGGGGTCACAGGGCAACTGAAGCTTTCTTT.

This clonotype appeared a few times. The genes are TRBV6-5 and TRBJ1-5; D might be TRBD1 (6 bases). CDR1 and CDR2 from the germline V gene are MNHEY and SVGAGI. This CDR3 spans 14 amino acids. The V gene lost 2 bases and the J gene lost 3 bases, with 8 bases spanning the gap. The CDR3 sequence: CASSYGGFNQPQHF. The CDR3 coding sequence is TGTGCCAGCAGTTACGGGGGCTTCAATCAGCCCCAGCATTTT.

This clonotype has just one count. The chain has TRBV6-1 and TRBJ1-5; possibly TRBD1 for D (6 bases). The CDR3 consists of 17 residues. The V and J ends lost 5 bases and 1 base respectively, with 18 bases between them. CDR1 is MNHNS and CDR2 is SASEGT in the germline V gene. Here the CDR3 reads CASSPWGGALSNQPQHF. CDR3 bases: TGTGCCAGCAGTCCCTGGGGGGGGGCACTGAGCAATCAGCCCCAGCATTTT.

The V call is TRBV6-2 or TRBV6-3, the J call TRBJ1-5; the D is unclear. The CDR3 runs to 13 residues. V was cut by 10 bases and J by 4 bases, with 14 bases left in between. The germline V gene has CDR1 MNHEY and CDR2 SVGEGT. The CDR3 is CATTSPGNQPQHF. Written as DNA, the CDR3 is TGTGCCACCACCTCCCCCGGGAATCAGCCCCAGCATTTT.

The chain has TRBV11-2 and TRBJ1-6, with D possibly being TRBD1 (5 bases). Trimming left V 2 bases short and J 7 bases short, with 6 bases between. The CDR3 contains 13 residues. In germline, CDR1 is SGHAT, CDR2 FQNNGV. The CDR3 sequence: CASSLWGNSPLHF. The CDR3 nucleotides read TGTGCCAGCAGCTTATGGGGGAATTCACCCCTCCACTTT.

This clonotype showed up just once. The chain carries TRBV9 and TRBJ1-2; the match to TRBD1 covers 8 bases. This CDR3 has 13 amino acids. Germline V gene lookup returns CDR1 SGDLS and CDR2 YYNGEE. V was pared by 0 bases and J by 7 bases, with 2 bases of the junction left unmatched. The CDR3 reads CASSVGTGFGYTF. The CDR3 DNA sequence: TGTGCCAGCAGCGTAGGGACAGGGTTTGGCTACACCTTC.